These 2 T cell receptor beta chains originate from one sample sequenced in a study of blood T cell repertoires in COVID-19. Some clones are missing from TCRdb's copy, which holds only in-frame ones; the method was immunoSEQ multiplex PCR. The sample holds more than 200,000 clones, under 90% seen once. Input material: peripheral blood. All receptors come from a man aged 50-59 years with COVID-19, enrolled during active disease.

This clone appeared once. The chain links TRBV19 to TRBJ1-3; D remains ambiguous. V was cut by 6 bases and J by 4 bases, with 13 bases left in between. The CDR3 runs to 14 residues. The germline gives CDR1 LNHDA, CDR2 SQIVND (reference sequence). CDR3 sequence: CASSRGDRGNTIYF. The CDR3, as DNA: TGTGCCAGTAGCCGCGGAGATCGCGGAAACACCATATATTTT. Filled out from reference TRBV19 and TRBJ1-3, the complete variable domain reads DGGITQSPKYLFRKEGQNVTLSCEQNLNHDAMYWYRQDPGQGLRLIYYSQIVNDFQKGDIAEGYSVSREKKESFPLTVTSAQKNPTAFYLCASSRGDRGNTIYFGEGSWLTVV.

This chain connects TRBV27 to TRBJ2-7; 10 bases line up with TRBD2. CDR1 MNHEY and CDR2 SMNVEV come from the germline V gene (reference sequence). CDR3 length: 17 amino acids. Trimming removed 0 bases from V and 3 bases from J; junction bases left unmatched: 8. The CDR3 bases are TGTGCCAGCAGTTTATCGGCTAGCGGGAGCAGCGGCTACGAGCAGTACTTC. Translation: CASSLSASGSSGYEQYF.